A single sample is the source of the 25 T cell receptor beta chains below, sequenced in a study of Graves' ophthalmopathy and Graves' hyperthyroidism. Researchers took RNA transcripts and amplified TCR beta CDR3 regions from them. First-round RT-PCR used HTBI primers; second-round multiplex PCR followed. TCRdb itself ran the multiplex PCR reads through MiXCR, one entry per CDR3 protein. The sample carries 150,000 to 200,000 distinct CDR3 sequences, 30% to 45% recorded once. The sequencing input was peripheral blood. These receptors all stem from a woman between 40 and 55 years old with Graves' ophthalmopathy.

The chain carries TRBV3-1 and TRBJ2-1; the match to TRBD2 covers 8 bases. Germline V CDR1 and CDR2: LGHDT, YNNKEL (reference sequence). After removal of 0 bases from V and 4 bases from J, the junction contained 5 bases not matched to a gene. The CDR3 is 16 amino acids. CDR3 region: CASSQDPSGRYNEQFF. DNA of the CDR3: TGTGCCAGCAGCCAAGACCCTAGCGGGCGGTACAATGAGCAGTTCTTC.

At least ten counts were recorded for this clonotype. Here the CDR3 DNA reads TGTGCCATCAGTATTACGGACAGTACCTACGAGCAGTACTTC. Protein: CAISITDSTYEQYF. The V gene is TRBV10-3, the J gene TRBJ2-7; D perhaps matches TRBD1 (6 bases). CDR3 length: 14 residues. CDR1 is ENHRY and CDR2 is SYGVKD in the germline V gene. V lost 5 bases, J lost 2 bases, and 13 bases lay in between.

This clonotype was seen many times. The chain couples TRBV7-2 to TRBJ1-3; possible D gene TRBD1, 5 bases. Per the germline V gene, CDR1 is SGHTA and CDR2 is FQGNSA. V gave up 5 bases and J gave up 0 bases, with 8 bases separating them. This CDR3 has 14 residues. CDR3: CASSPTVSGNTIYF. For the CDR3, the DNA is TGTGCCAGCAGCCCGACAGTCTCTGGAAACACCATATATTTT. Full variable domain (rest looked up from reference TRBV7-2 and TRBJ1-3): GAGVSQSPSNKVTEKGKDVELRCDPISGHTALYWYRQSLGQGLEFLIYFQGNSAPDKSGLPSDRFSAERTGGSVSTLTIQRTQQEDSAVYLCASSPTVSGNTIYFGEGSWLTVV.

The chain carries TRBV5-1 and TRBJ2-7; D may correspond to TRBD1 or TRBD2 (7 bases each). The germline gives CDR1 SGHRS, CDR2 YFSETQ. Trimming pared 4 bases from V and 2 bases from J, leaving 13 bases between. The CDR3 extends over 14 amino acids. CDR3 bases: TGCGCCAGCAGCCGACAGGGAGGGCCCTACGAGCAGTACTTC. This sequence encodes CASSRQGGPYEQYF.

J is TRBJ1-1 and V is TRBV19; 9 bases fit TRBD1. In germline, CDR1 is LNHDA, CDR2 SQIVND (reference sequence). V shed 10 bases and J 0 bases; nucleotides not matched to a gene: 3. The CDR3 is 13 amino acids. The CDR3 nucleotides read TGTGCCATCCGGGACAGGGTGAACACTGAAGCTTTCTTT. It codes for CAIRDRVNTEAFF.

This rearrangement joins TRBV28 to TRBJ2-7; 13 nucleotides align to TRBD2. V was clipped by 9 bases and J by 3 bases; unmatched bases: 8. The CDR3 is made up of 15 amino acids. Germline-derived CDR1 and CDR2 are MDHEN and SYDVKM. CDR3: CARIGLAGVVYEQYF. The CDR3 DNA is TGTGCCAGGATAGGACTAGCGGGAGTAGTCTACGAGCAGTACTTC.

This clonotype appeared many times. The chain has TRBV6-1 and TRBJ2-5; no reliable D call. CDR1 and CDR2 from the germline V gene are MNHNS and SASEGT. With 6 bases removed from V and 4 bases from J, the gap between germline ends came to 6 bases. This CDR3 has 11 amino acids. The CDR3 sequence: CASSSRETQYF. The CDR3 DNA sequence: TGTGCCAGCAGCAGCCGAGAGACCCAGTACTTC.

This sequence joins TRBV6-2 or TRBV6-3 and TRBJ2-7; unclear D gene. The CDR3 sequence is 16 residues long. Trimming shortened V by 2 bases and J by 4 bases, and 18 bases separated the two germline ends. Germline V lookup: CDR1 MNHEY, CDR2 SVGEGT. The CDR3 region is CASSYGDEHFPYEQYF. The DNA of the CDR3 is TGTGCCAGCAGTTACGGAGACGAGCACTTCCCATACGAGCAGTACTTC.

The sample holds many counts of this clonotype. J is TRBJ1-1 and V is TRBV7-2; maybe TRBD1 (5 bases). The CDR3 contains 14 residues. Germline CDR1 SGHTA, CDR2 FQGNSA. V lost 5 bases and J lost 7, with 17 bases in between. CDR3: CASSQTRQRREAFF. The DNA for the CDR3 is TGTGCCAGCAGCCAAACCCGACAGCGCCGTGAAGCTTTCTTT.

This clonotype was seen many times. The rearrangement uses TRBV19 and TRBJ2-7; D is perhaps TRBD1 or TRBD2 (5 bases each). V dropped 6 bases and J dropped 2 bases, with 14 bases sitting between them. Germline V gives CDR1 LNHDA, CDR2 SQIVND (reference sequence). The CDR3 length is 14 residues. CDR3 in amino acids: CASSGDGWTYEQYF. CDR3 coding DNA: TGTGCCAGTAGCGGGGACGGGTGGACCTACGAGCAGTACTTC. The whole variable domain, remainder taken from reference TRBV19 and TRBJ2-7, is DGGITQSPKYLFRKEGQNVTLSCEQNLNHDAMYWYRQDPGQGLRLIYYSQIVNDFQKGDIAEGYSVSREKKESFPLTVTSAQKNPTAFYLCASSGDGWTYEQYFGPGTRLTVT.

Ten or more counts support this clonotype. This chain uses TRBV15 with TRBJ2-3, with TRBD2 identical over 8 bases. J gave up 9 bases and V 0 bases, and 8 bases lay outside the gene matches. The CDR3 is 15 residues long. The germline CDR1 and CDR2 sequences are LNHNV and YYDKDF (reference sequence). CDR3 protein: CATSRDGRAEATQYF. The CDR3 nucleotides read TGTGCCACCAGCAGAGACGGGAGGGCCGAGGCGACGCAGTATTTT. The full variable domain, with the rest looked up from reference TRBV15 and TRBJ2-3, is DAMVIQNPRYQVTQFGKPVTLSCSQTLNHNVMYWYQQKSSQAPKLLFHYYDKDFNNEADTPDNFQSRRPNTSFCFLDIRSPGLGDTAMYLCATSRDGRAEATQYFGPGTRLTVL.

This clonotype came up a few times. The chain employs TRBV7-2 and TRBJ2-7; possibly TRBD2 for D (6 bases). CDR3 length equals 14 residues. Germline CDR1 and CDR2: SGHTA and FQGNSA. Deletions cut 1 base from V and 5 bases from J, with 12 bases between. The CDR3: CASSLVGGGDEQYF. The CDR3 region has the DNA TGTGCCAGCAGCTTAGTGGGGGGTGGGGACGAGCAGTACTTC.

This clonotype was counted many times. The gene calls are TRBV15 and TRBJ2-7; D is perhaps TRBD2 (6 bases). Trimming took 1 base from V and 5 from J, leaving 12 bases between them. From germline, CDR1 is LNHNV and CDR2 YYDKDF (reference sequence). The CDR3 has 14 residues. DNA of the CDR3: TGTGCCACCAGCAGAGCTCTAGCGAAGGACGAGCAGTACTTC. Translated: CATSRALAKDEQYF. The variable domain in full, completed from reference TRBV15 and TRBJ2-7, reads DAMVIQNPRYQVTQFGKPVTLSCSQTLNHNVMYWYQQKSSQAPKLLFHYYDKDFNNEADTPDNFQSRRPNTSFCFLDIRSPGLGDTAMYLCATSRALAKDEQYFGPGTRLTVT.

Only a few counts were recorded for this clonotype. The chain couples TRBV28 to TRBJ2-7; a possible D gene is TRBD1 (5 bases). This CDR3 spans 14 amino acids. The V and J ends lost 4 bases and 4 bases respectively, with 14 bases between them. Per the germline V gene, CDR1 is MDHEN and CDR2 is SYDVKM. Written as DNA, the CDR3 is TGTGCCAGCAGTTCACGCCTGACAGCATACGAGCAGTACTTC. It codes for CASSSRLTAYEQYF. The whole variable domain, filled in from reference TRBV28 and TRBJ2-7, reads DVKVTQSSRYLVKRTGEKVFLECVQDMDHENMFWYRQDPGLGLRLIYFSYDVKMKEKGDIPEGYSVSREKKERFSLILESASTNQTSMYLCASSSRLTAYEQYFGPGTRLTVT.

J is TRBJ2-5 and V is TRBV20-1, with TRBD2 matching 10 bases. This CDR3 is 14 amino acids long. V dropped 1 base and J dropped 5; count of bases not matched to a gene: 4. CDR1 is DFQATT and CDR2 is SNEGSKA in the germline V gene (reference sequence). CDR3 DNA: TGCAGTGCTAGAGCTAGCGGGAGTTGGGAGACCCAGTACTTC. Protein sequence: CSARASGSWETQYF.

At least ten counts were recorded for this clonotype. The CDR3 region is CASSFSVSEAFF. The CDR3 bases are TGTGCCAGCAGTTTTTCCGTATCTGAAGCTTTCTTT. The V and J genes are TRBV12-3 or TRBV12-4 and TRBJ1-1, with unresolved D. Deletions cut 3 bases from V and 6 bases from J, with 8 bases between. This CDR3 is built from 12 residues.

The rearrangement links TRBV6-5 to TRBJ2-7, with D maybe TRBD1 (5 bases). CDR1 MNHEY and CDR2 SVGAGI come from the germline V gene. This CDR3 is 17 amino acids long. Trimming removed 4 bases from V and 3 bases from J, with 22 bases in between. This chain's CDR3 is CASSSNARQTRFYEQYF. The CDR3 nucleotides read TGTGCCAGCAGTTCTAACGCACGACAGACAAGGTTCTACGAGCAGTACTTC.

DNA for the CDR3: TGTGCCAGCAGTCTATCGACAGACTACGAGCAGTACTTC. It encodes CASSLSTDYEQYF. V is TRBV9 and J is TRBJ2-7; TRBD1 is a possible D gene (5 bases). CDR1 is SGDLS, CDR2 YYNGEE, per germline. The V gene lost 5 bases and the J gene lost 3 bases, with 12 bases spanning the gap. The CDR3 is 13 residues long.

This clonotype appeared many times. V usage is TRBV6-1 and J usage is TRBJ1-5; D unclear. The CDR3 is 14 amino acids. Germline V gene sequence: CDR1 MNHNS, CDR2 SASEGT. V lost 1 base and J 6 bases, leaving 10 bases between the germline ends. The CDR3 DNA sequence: TGTGCCAGCAGTGAAGAAAGTATGACTCAGCCCCAGCATTTT. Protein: CASSEESMTQPQHF.

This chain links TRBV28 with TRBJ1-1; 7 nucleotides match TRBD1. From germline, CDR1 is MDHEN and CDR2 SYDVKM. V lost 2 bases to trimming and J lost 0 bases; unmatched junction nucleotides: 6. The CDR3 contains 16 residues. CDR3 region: CASSLPGQKMNTEAFF. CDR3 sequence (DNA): TGTGCCAGCAGTTTACCGGGACAGAAAATGAACACTGAAGCTTTCTTT.

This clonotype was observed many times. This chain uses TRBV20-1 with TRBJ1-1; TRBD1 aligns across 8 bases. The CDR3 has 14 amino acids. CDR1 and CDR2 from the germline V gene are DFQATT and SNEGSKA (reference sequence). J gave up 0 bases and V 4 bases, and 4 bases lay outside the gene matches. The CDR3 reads CSAIRDRMNTEAFF. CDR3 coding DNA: TGCAGTGCTATTCGGGACAGGATGAACACTGAAGCTTTCTTT.

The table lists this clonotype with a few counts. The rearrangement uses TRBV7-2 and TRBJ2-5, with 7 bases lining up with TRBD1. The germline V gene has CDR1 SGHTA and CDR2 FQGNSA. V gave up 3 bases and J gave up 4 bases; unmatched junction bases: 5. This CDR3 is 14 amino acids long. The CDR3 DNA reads TGTGCCAGCAGCTTTGACAGGGAAGCAGAGACCCAGTACTTC. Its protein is CASSFDREAETQYF. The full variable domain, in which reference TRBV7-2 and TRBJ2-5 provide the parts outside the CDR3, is GAGVSQSPSNKVTEKGKDVELRCDPISGHTALYWYRQSLGQGLEFLIYFQGNSAPDKSGLPSDRFSAERTGGSVSTLTIQRTQQEDSAVYLCASSFDREAETQYFGPGTRLLVL.

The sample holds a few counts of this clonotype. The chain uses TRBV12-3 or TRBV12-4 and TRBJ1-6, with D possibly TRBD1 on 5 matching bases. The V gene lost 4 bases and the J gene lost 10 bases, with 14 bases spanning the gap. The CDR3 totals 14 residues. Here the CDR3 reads CASSSGTSGSPLHF. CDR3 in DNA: TGTGCCAGCAGTTCCGGGACCTCCGGCTCACCCCTCCACTTT.

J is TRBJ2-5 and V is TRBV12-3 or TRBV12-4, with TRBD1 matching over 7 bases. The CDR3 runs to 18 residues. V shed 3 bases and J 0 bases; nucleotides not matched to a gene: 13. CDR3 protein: CASSLRGRGMGYQETQYF. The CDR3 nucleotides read TGTGCCAGCAGTTTGCGCGGCAGGGGGATGGGGTACCAAGAGACCCAGTACTTC.

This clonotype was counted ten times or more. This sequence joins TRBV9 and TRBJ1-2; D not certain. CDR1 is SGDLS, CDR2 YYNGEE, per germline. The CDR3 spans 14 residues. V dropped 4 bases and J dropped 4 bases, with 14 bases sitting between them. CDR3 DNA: TGTGCCAGCAGCCCCCGGGGAGACTTCTATGGCTACACCTTC. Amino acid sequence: CASSPRGDFYGYTF.